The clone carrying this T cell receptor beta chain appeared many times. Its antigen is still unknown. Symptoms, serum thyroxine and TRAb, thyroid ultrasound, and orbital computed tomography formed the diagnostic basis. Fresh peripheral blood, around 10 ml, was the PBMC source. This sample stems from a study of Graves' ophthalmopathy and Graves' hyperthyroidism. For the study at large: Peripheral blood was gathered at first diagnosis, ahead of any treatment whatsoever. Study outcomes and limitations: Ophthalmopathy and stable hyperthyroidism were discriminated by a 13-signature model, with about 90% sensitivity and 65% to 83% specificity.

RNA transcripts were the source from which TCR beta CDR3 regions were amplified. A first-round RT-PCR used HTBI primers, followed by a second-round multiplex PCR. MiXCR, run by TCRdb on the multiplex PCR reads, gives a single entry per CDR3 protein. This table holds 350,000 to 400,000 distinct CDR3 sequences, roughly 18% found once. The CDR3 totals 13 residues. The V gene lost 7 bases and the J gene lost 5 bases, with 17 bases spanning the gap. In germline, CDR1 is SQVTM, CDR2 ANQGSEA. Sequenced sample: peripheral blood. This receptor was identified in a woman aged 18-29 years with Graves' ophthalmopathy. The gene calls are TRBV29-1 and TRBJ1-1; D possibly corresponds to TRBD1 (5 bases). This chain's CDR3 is CSGLSQVGTEAFF. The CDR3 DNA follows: TGCAGCGGGCTCTCACAGGTTGGGACTGAAGCTTTCTTT.